These T cell receptor beta chains were read from a single sample in a study of T-cell reconstitution after alpha-beta-depleted transplantation in children. A single record per CDR3 protein comes from TCRdb applying MiXCR to the PCR reads. Of 220,000 or so distinct CDR3 sequences in the sample, 8.2% are singletons; the top ten hold 5% to 7%. The sample consisted of PBMCs, mostly from graft donor cells, taken 180 days after TCRalphabeta/CD19-depleted stem cell transplant. The receptors come from a male patient between 10 and 17 years old who had a stem cell transplant for acute lymphoblastic leukemia, so the T cells may come from the graft donor. The CDR3 runs from the conserved cysteine through the conserved F or W. A D gene is named only where the DNA matches it firmly. Where a row states a size, it is once, few, many or the class of an expanded clone; other rows omit it.

V: TRBV9
size: many
J: TRBJ1-1
D: TRBD1
CDR3: CASTNQLTGGTEAFF
DNA: TGTGCCAGCACCAACCAGCTTACAGGGGGCACTGAAGCTTTCTTT

V: TRBV20-1
size: many
J: TRBJ2-3
D: NA
CDR3: CSATQGLGFIDTQYF
DNA: TGCAGTGCCACCCAGGGACTTGGATTTATAGATACGCAGTATTTT

V: TRBV20-1
size: many
J: TRBJ2-1
D: NA
CDR3: CSARSPSSYNEQFF
DNA: TGCAGTGCCAGGAGCCCAAGCTCCTACAATGAGCAGTTCTTC

V: TRBV15
size: many
J: TRBJ2-2
D: NA
CDR3: CATSRPTGGRNTGELFF
DNA: TGTGCCACCAGCAGACCAACCGGGGGCCGAAACACCGGGGAGCTGTTTTTT

V: TRBV10-3
size: many
J: TRBJ2-1
D: NA
CDR3: CAIRLPGEQFF
DNA: TGTGCCATCCGCCTCCCAGGTGAGCAGTTCTTC

V: TRBV10-3
size: NA
J: TRBJ2-7
D: TRBD2
CDR3: CALCLVFVLAGGNPREQYF
DNA: TGTGCCCTCTGTTTAGTATTCGTGCTAGCGGGAGGTAACCCACGAGAGCAGTACTTC

V: TRBV9
size: many
J: TRBJ2-2
D: NA
CDR3: CASSPSAGVNTGELFF
DNA: TGTGCCAGCAGCCCCTCGGCAGGGGTGAACACCGGGGAGCTGTTTTTT

V: TRBV9
size: few
J: TRBJ1-5
D: NA
CDR3: CASGQNQPQHF
DNA: TGTGCCAGCGGGCAAAATCAGCCCCAGCATTTT

V: TRBV29-1
size: many
J: TRBJ2-5
D: NA
CDR3: CSALGRETQYF
DNA: TGCAGCGCCCTGGGAAGGGAGACCCAGTACTTC

V: TRBV7-9
size: few
J: TRBJ1-4
D: TRBD1
CDR3: CASSEPTGLGEKLFF
DNA: TGTGCCAGCAGTGAGCCGACAGGGCTGGGTGAAAAACTGTTTTTT

V: TRBV28
size: many
J: TRBJ1-2
D: TRBD1
CDR3: CASSPWDRSGYTF
DNA: TGTGCCAGCAGTCCCTGGGACAGGAGTGGCTACACCTTC

V: TRBV12-3/TRBV12-4
size: many
J: TRBJ2-5
D: NA
CDR3: CASSPHWDVQETQYF
DNA: TGTGCCAGCAGTCCTCATTGGGACGTTCAAGAGACCCAGTACTTC

V: TRBV18
size: many
J: TRBJ1-1
D: TRBD1
CDR3: CASSGGQGRTEAFF
DNA: TGTGCCAGCTCAGGGGGACAGGGTCGCACTGAAGCTTTCTTT

V: TRBV10-3
size: few
J: TRBJ2-7
D: TRBD1
CDR3: CAISVGGQGYYEQYF
DNA: TGTGCCATCAGTGTAGGGGGACAGGGATACTACGAGCAGTACTTC

V: TRBV4-2
size: few
J: TRBJ2-1
D: TRBD2
CDR3: CASSQDFGREGGTVDEQFF
DNA: TGTGCCAGCAGCCAAGATTTTGGGAGGGAGGGAGGGACGGTGGATGAGCAGTTCTTC

V: TRBV7-9
size: many
J: TRBJ2-1
D: TRBD2
CDR3: CASSFRLAGVDEQFF
DNA: TGTGCCAGCAGCTTCAGACTAGCGGGAGTGGATGAGCAGTTCTTC

V: TRBV29-1
size: many
J: TRBJ1-5
D: NA
CDR3: CTLVGQSNQPQHF
DNA: TGCACCCTTGTGGGCCAGAGCAATCAGCCCCAGCATTTT

V: TRBV20-1
size: many
J: TRBJ2-5
D: TRBD2
CDR3: CSARLSGRAARETQYF
DNA: TGCAGTGCTAGGCTTAGCGGGAGGGCGGCCAGAGAGACCCAGTACTTC